The sequence of this T cell receptor beta chain was determined in a study of T cell clones after liver transplantation. Background on the study: Third-party-reactive TCRbeta sequences from pre-transplant mixed lymphocyte reactions served as antigen-independent comparators. Without induction therapy, subjects received standard immunosuppression until 12-24 months post-transplant. Study-level points and caveats: In two subjects, few donor cells limited the measurable donor-reactive repertoire.

Sequencing of dividing CFSE-low cells from the MLR defined alloreactive TCRbeta sequences. Using immunoSEQ multiplex PCR, the repertoire was profiled, and TCRdb retains in-frame clones only, with some absent. The sample holds about 1,300 clones, approximately 38% seen once. This CDR3 has 16 residues. The V gene's germline CDR1 is MNHNY and CDR2 SVGAGI (reference sequence). The V gene lost 7 bases and the J gene lost 0 bases, with 13 bases spanning the gap. This clone is large (0.1 to 1%). Its antigen remains unknown. The sequenced sample was CD4+ T cells from cultured PBMCs. The chain is built from TRBV6-6 and TRBJ1-6, with a tentative D call TRBD1 (5 bases). This clonotype originated in a human patient who received a liver transplant. Some T cells may be supplied by the graft donor. This CDR3 is CASTGGSRSYNSPLHF. CDR3 DNA: TGTGCCAGCACCGGGGGGTCTCGCTCCTATAATTCACCCCTCCACTTT.